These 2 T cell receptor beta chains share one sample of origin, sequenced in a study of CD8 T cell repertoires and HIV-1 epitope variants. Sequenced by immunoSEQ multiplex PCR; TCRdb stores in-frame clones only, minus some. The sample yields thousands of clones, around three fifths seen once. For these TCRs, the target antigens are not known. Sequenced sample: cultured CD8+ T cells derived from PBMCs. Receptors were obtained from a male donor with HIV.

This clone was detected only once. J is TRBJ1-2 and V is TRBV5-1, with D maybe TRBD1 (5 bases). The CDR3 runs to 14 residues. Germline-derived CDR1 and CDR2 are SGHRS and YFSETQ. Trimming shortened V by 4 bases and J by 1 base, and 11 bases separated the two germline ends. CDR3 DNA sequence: TGCGCCAGCAGCCCTACGACAGTTAACTATGGCTACACCTTC. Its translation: CASSPTTVNYGYTF.

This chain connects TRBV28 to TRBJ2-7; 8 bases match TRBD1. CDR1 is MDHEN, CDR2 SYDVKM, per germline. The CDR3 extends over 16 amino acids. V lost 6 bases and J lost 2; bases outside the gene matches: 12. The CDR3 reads CASSQSRDRRTYEQYF. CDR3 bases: TGTGCCAGCAGCCAATCCCGGGACAGGCGTACCTACGAGCAGTACTTC.